One sample yielded the 20 T cell receptor beta chains listed below, sequenced in a study of T cells in Graves' hyperthyroidism and ophthalmopathy. The TCR beta CDR3 regions underwent amplification using RNA transcripts as the source. The TCR CDR3 first-round RT-PCR relied on the HTBI primer set. TCRdb redid the calling of the multiplex PCR reads with MiXCR, one entry per CDR3 protein. The sample holds roughly 180,000 distinct CDR3 sequences, approximately 9% seen once. Sequencing was performed on blood. These receptors were taken from a woman between 18 and 29 years old with Graves' hyperthyroidism that later progressed to Graves' ophthalmopathy.

This clonotype was seen repeatedly, ten times or more. This chain uses TRBV7-2 with TRBJ1-2; D not certain. CDR1 SGHTA and CDR2 FQGNSA come from the germline V gene. The V gene lost 5 bases and the J gene lost 4 bases, with 11 bases spanning the gap. CDR3 length equals 13 residues. DNA of the CDR3: TGTGCCAGCAGCCCAAACAGCTTCTATGGCTACACCTTC. This translates into CASSPNSFYGYTF.

This clonotype was counted many times. This chain joins TRBV11-2 and TRBJ2-1, with unresolved D. This CDR3 region has 14 residues. Trimming stripped 0 bases from V and 4 bases from J, with 7 bases between. From germline, CDR1 is SGHAT and CDR2 FQNNGV. Here the CDR3 reads CASSLENSYNEQFF. CDR3 bases: TGTGCCAGCAGCTTAGAAAACAGTTACAATGAGCAGTTCTTC.

This clonotype has just a few counts. J is TRBJ2-7 and V is TRBV5-4, with D possibly being TRBD2 (8 bases). The ends were cut back, 4 bases at V and 6 bases at J, with 20 bases in the middle. The CDR3 length is 15 residues. The germline V gene has CDR1 SGHNT and CDR2 YYREEE (reference sequence). Here the CDR3 DNA reads TGTGCCAGCAGCCCGGGAGGGGGCGCGAGGATCGAGCAGTACTTC. Protein product: CASSPGGGARIEQYF. The whole variable domain, remainder taken from reference TRBV5-4 and TRBJ2-7, is ETGVTQSPTHLIKTRGQQVTLRCSSQSGHNTVSWYQQALGQGPQFIFQYYREEENGRGNFPPRFSGLQFPNYSSELNVNALELDDSALYLCASSPGGGARIEQYFGPGTRLTVT.

The sample holds many counts of this clonotype. The V call is TRBV7-8, the J call TRBJ2-1; maybe TRBD1 (6 bases). Germline V gene data show CDR1 as SGHVS and CDR2 as FQNEAQ. This CDR3 has 14 amino acids. The ends were cut back, 5 bases at V and 6 bases at J, with 14 bases in the middle. CDR3 sequence (DNA): TGTGCCAGCAGCATGGGGGCGCAACTCAATGAGCAGTTCTTC. Amino acid sequence: CASSMGAQLNEQFF.

This clonotype has at least ten counts. The J gene is TRBJ1-2, the V gene TRBV12-3 or TRBV12-4; tentative D call: TRBD1 (5 bases). The CDR3 runs to 15 residues. Trimming removed 3 bases from V and 4 bases from J, with 15 bases in between. The CDR3 bases are TGTGCCAGCAGTTTGGAGCGCAGGGCATCCTATGGCTACACCTTC. As protein: CASSLERRASYGYTF.

This clonotype was observed many times. This rearrangement joins TRBV24-1 to TRBJ2-7; TRBD2 matches at 11 bases. The J segment lost 8 bases and the V segment lost 4 bases, leaving 12 bases of the junction unmatched. The CDR3 has 16 residues. CDR1 is KGHDR, CDR2 SFDVKD, per germline. CDR3 nucleotides: TGTGCCACCAGTGAGCAAGGGACTAGCGGCGTGTTGCAGCAGTACTTC. Its protein product is CATSEQGTSGVLQQYF.

This clonotype was seen repeatedly, ten times or more. This chain connects TRBV20-1 to TRBJ1-1, with D tentatively TRBD1 (6 bases). The length of the CDR3 is 13 residues. The V gene's germline CDR1 is DFQATT and CDR2 SNEGSKA (reference sequence). The V gene lost 6 bases and the J gene lost 5 bases, with 16 bases spanning the gap. The CDR3 loop reads CSALGQIKTEAFF. The CDR3 DNA follows: TGCAGTGCCCTCGGACAGATCAAAACTGAAGCTTTCTTT.

This clonotype has a count of ten or more. The rearrangement joins TRBV11-1 to TRBJ1-1; possibly TRBD1 for D (6 bases). The CDR3 extends over 14 amino acids. The V end was cut by 5 bases, the J end by 1 base, with 11 bases between. In germline, CDR1 is SGHAT, CDR2 FQDESV (reference sequence). The CDR3 nucleotides read TGTGCCAGCAGCATGGACAGACAGAACACTGAAGCTTTCTTT. Translated, it gives CASSMDRQNTEAFF. Complete variable domain (other parts from reference TRBV11-1 and TRBJ1-1): EAEVAQSPRYKITEKSQAVAFWCDPISGHATLYWYRQILGQGPELLVQFQDESVVDDSQLPKDRFSAERLKGVDSTLKIQPAELGDSAMYLCASSMDRQNTEAFFGQGTRLTVV.

This clonotype was observed many times. The chain carries TRBV10-3 and TRBJ2-1, with 14 bases aligning to TRBD2. The germline V gene has CDR1 ENHRY and CDR2 SYGVKD. The V gene end was trimmed by 10 bases and the J gene end by 8 bases; junction bases not matched to a gene: 7. CDR3 size: 14 residues. The CDR3 DNA sequence: TGTGCCACCGCGGGACTAGCGGGAGTGGATGAGCAGTTCTTC. Protein product: CATAGLAGVDEQFF.

Only a few counts were recorded for this clonotype. The chain links TRBV15 to TRBJ2-7, with 9 bases matching TRBD1. Germline V gene data show CDR1 as LNHNV and CDR2 as YYDKDF (reference sequence). J was trimmed by 6 bases and V by 0 bases; bases with no gene match: 0. The CDR3 spans 13 residues. CDR3 amino acids: CATSREDRGEQYF. CDR3 sequence (DNA): TGTGCCACCAGCAGAGAGGACAGGGGCGAGCAGTACTTC.

This clonotype was counted ten times or more. The junction does not match germline at one end; this may be a read error. The V and J genes are TRBV9 and TRBJ2-1; TRBD1 is a possible D gene (5 bases). Looked up from germline, CDR1 is SGDLS and CDR2 is YYNGEE. The CDR3 runs to 15 residues. As DNA, the CDR3 is TGTGCCAGCAGCCTCTCAGGGTACTCCCACAATGAGCAGTTCTTC. It specifies CASSLSGYSHNEQFF.

Ten or more counts support this clonotype. This chain connects TRBV14 to TRBJ1-2; D call uncertain. Germline values: CDR1 SGHDN, CDR2 FVKESK. V lost 3 bases and J lost 4, with 9 bases in between. The CDR3 contains 13 residues. The CDR3 loop is CASSQDRSYGYTF. The CDR3, as DNA: TGTGCCAGCAGCCAGGACCGCAGCTATGGCTACACCTTC.

This clonotype showed up many times. The CDR3 here is CASSSGTGNEKLFF. CDR3 nucleotides: TGTGCCAGCAGTTCCGGGACAGGAAATGAAAAACTGTTTTTT. This chain connects TRBV27 to TRBJ1-4, with 8 bases identical to TRBD1. The V gene end was trimmed by 4 bases and the J gene end by 5 bases; junction bases not matched to a gene: 3. The CDR3 sequence is 14 residues long. CDR1 and CDR2 from the germline V gene are MNHEY and SMNVEV (reference sequence).

To note about this clonotype: A much bigger clone sits one base away, suggesting this may be a read error. V usage is TRBV30 and J usage is TRBJ2-7, with 9 bases aligning to TRBD1. The junction had 7 bases not matched to a gene; V was cut back by 0 bases and J by 4 bases. CDR1 GTSNPN and CDR2 SVGIG come from the germline V gene (reference sequence). This CDR3 comprises 15 residues. In DNA form, the CDR3 reads TGTGCCTGGAGTGTAGGCGGGACAGGGAAGTACGAGCAGTACTTC. This encodes CAWSVGGTGKYEQYF.

This clonotype was seen more than once but under ten times. This chain connects TRBV4-1 to TRBJ1-5; D is uncertain. V was pared by 1 base and J by 2 bases, with 15 bases between. The CDR3 is 17 residues long. The germline V gene encodes CDR1 MGHRA and CDR2 YSYEKL. The CDR3 nucleotides are TGCGCCAGCAGCCAAGGTCCAGGAGCCTTGGGCAATCAGCCCCAGCATTTT. Its protein is CASSQGPGALGNQPQHF.

This clonotype was seen ten or more times. V usage is TRBV7-2 and J usage is TRBJ2-5, with a tentative D call TRBD2 (5 bases). Germline CDR1 and CDR2: SGHTA and FQGNSA. This CDR3 comprises 16 residues. Deletions cut 2 bases from V and 2 bases from J, with 15 bases between. The CDR3 region has the DNA TGTGCCAGCAGCTTAACACCCCCGGGAACTCAAGAGACCCAGTACTTC. Translation: CASSLTPPGTQETQYF.

This clonotype was seen a few times. V usage is TRBV4-1 and J usage is TRBJ2-7; D is unresolved. Germline V lookup: CDR1 MGHRA, CDR2 YSYEKL. The CDR3 has 13 amino acids. V was clipped by 2 bases and J by 7 bases, with 12 bases between them. The CDR3 coding sequence is TGCGCCAGCAGCCAACCCGCCGATTGGGAGCAGTACTTC. Protein product: CASSQPADWEQYF.

This clonotype was detected many times. The chain employs TRBV7-2 and TRBJ2-3; the D gene is possibly TRBD2 (5 bases). The CDR3 has 12 amino acids. Germline V gene sequence: CDR1 SGHTA, CDR2 FQGNSA. Trimming stripped 6 bases from V and 7 bases from J, with 11 bases between. As DNA, the CDR3 is TGTGCCAGCAGTACCTCGGGGTATACGCAGTATTTT. Its protein is CASSTSGYTQYF.

This clonotype was counted many times. The chain carries TRBV6-2 or TRBV6-3 and TRBJ1-5, with 7 bases identical to TRBD1. The CDR3 is 15 residues long. Germline loops: CDR1 MNHEY, CDR2 SVGEGT. The V and J ends lost 2 bases and 3 bases, in that order; junction bases with no gene match: 4. CDR3 nucleotides: TGTGCCAGCAGTTACACGGACAGGAACAATCAGCCCCAGCATTTT. Translated: CASSYTDRNNQPQHF.

This clonotype has a count of ten or more. The chain links TRBV7-9 to TRBJ1-4; maybe TRBD1 (5 bases). The germline V gene encodes CDR1 SEHNR and CDR2 FQNEAQ (reference sequence). Trimming stripped 0 bases from V and 0 bases from J, with 11 bases between. This CDR3 comprises 17 residues. CDR3 protein: CASSLAIGEATNEKLFF. CDR3 DNA sequence: TGTGCCAGCAGCTTAGCCATAGGGGAAGCAACTAATGAAAAACTGTTTTTT. The full variable domain, rest sourced from reference TRBV7-9 and TRBJ1-4, is DTGVSQNPRHKITKRGQNVTFRCDPISEHNRLYWYRQTLGQGPEFLTYFQNEAQLEKSRLLSDRFSAERPKGSFSTLEIQRTEQGDSAMYLCASSLAIGEATNEKLFFGSGTQLSVL.